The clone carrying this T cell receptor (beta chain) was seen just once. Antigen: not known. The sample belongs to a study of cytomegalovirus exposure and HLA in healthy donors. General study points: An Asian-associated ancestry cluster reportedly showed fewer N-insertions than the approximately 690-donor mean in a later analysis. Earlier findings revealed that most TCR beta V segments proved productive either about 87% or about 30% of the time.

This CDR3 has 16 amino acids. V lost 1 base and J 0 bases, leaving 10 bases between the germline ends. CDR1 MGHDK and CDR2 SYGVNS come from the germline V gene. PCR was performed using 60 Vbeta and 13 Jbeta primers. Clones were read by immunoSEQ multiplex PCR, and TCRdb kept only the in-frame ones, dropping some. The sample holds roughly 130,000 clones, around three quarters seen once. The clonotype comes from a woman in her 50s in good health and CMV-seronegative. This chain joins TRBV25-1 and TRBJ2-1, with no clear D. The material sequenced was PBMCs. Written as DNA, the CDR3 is TGTGCCAGCAGTGAATCCGCGATTAGCTCCTACAATGAGCAGTTCTTC. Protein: CASSESAISSYNEQFF.